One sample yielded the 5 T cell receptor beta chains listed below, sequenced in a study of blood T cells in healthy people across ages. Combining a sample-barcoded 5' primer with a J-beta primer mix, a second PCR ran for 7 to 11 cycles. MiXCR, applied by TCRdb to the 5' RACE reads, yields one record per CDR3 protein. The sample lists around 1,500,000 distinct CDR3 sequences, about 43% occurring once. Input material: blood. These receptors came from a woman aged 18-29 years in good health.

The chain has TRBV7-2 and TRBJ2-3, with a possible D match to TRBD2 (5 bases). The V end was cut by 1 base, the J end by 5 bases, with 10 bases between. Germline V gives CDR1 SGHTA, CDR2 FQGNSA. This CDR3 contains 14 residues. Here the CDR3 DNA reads TGTGCCAGCAGCTTAGGATCGGGAAGAGATACGCAGTATTTT. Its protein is CASSLGSGRDTQYF.

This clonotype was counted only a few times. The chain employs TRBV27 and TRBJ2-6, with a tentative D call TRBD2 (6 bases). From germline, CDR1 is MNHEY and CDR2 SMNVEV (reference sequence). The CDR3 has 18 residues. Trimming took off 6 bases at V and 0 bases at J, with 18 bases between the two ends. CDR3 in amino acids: CASSSAGPNNSGANVLTF. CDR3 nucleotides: TGTGCCAGCAGCTCCGCGGGACCGAATAACTCTGGGGCCAACGTCCTGACTTTC.

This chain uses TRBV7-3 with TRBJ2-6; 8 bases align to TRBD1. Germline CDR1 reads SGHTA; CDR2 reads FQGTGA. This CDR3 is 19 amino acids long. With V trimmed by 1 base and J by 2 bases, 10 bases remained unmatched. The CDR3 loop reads CASSLSLTGEPTGANVLTF. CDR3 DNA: TGTGCCAGCAGCTTAAGTTTGACAGGGGAGCCTACTGGGGCCAACGTCCTGACTTTC.

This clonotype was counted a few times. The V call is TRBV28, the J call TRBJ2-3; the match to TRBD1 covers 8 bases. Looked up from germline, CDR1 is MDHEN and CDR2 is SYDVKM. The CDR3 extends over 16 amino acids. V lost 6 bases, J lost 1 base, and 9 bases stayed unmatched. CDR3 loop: CASSQNPGQGTDTQYF. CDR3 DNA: TGTGCCAGCAGCCAAAATCCGGGACAGGGCACAGATACGCAGTATTTT.

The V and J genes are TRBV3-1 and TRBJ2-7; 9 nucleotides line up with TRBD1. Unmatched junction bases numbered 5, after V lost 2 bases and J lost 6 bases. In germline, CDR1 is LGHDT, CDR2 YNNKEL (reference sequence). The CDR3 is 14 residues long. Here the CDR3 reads CASSQPGQGAEQYF. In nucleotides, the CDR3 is TGTGCCAGCAGCCAACCGGGACAGGGCGCCGAGCAGTACTTC.